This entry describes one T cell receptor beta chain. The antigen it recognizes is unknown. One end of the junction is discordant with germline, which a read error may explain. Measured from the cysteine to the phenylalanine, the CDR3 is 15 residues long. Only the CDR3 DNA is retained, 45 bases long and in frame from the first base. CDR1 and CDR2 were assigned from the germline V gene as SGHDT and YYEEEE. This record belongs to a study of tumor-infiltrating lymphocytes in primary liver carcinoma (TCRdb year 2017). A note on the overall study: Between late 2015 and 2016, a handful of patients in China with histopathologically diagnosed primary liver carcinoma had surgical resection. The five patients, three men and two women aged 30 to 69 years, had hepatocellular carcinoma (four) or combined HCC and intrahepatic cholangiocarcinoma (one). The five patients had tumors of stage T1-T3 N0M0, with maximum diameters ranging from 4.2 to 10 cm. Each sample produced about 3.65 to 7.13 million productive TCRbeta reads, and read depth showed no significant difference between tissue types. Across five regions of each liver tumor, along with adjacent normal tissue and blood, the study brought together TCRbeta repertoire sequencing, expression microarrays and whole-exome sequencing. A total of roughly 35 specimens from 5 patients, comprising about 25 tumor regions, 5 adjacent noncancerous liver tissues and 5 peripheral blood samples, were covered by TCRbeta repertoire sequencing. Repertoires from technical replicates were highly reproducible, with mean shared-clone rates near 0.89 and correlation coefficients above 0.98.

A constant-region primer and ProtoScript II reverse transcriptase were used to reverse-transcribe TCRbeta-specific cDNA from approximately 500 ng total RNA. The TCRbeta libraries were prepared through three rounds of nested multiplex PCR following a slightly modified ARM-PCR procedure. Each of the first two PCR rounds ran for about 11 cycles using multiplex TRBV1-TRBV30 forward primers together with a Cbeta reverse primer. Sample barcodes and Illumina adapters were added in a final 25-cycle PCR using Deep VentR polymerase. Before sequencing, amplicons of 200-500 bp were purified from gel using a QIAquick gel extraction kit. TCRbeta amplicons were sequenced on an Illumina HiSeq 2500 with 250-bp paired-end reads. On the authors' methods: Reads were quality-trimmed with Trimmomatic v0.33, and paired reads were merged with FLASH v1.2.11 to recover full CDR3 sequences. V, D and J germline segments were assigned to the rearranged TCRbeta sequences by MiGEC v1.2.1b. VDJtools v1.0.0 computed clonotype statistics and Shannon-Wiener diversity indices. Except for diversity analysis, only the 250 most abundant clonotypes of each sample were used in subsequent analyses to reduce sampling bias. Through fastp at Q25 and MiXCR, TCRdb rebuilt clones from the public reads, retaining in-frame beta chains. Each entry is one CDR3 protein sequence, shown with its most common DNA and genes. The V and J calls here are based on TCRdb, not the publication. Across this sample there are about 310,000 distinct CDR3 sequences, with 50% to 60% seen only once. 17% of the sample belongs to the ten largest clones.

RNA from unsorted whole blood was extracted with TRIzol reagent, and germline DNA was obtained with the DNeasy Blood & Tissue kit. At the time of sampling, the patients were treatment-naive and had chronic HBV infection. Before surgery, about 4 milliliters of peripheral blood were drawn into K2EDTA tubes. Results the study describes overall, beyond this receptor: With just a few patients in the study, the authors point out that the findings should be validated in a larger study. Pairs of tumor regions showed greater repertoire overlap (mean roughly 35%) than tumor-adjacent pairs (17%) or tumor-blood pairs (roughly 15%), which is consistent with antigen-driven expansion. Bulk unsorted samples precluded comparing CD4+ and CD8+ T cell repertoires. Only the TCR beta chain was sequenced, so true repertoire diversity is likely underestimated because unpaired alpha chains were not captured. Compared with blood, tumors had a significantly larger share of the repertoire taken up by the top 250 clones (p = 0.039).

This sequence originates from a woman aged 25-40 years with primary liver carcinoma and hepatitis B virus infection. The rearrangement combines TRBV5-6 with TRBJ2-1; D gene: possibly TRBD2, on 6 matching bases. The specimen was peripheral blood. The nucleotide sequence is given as TGTGTCAGCAGCTTCCTGGGGGAGGATATTAATGAGCAGTTCTTC. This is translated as CVSSFLGEDINEQFF.